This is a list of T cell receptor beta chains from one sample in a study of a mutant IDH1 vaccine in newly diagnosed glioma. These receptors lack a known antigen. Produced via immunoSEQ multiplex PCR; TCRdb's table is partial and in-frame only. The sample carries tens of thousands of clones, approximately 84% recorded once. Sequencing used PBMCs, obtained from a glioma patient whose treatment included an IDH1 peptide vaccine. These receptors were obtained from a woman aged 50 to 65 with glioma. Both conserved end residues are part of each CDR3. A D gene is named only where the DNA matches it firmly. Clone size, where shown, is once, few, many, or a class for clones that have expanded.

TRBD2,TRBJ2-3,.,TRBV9,TGTGCCAGCAGCGTAGAGCGGGGAGGTTCAGATACGCAGTATTTT,CASSVERGGSDTQYF
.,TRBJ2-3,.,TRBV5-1,TGCGCCAGCAGCTTGTTGGCAGGGGCCGATACGCAGTATTTT,CASSLLAGADTQYF
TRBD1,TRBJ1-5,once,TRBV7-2,TGTGCCAGCAGCTCGAACAGGGGGCACAATCAGCCCCAGCATTTT,CASSSNRGHNQPQHF
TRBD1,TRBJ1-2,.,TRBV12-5,TGTGCTAGTGGCCCTGGGACAGGGAACTATGGCTACACCTTC,CASGPGTGNYGYTF
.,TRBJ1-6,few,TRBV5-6,TGTGCCAGCAGCTTAAGGGACACCAGAGGGTCACCCCTCCACTTT,CASSLRDTRGSPLHF
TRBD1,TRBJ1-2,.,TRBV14,TGTGCCAGCAGCCATACCCGACAGGGGACTAACTATGGCTACACCTTC,CASSHTRQGTNYGYTF
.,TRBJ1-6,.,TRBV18,TGTGCCAGCTCAGCGGACAGTTATTCACCCCTCCACTTT,CASSADSYSPLHF
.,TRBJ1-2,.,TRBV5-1,TGCGCCAGCGCTCTGGACCGGGGGGGGAGTTACACCTTC,CASALDRGGSYTF
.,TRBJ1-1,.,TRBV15,TGTGCCACCAGCAGAGGAGCGGACACTGAAGCTTTCTTT,CATSRGADTEAFF
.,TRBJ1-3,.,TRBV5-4,TGTGCCAGCAGCACAGAACTCCGGGCAGATGGAAACACCATATATTTT,CASSTELRADGNTIYF
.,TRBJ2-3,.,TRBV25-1,TGTGCCAGCAGTGGAGCCGGACTTACCACAGATACGCAGTATTTT,CASSGAGLTTDTQYF
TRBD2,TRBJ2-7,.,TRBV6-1,TGTGCCAGCAGCGTTATGGGCGGGGGGTTCTACGAGCAGTACTTC,CASSVMGGGFYEQYF
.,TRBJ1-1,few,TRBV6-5,TGTGCCAGCAGTTTCTCACAGGGCACTGAAGCTTTCTTT,CASSFSQGTEAFF
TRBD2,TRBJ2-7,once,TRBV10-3,TGTGCCATCACTGGTAGCGGGGGCTACGAGCAGTACTTC,CAITGSGGYEQYF
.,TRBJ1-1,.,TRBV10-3,TGTGCCATCAGTGAAACCCCACAGAACACTGAAGCTTTCTTT,CAISETPQNTEAFF
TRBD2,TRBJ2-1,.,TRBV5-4,TGTGCCAGCAGCTCGGGACTAGCGGGGGGATGGAATGAGCAGTTCTTC,CASSSGLAGGWNEQFF
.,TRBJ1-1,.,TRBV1,TGCACCAGCAGCCATAGGGACAGCACGAACACTGAAGCTTTCTTT,CTSSHRDSTNTEAFF
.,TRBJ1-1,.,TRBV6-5,TGTGCCAGCAGTTCGGGCCTGAACACTGAAGCTTTCTTT,CASSSGLNTEAFF
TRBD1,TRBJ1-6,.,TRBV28,TGTGCCAGCAACCGGGACAGGGGGCGTAATTCACCCCTCCACTTT,CASNRDRGRNSPLHF
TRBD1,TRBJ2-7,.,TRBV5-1,TGCGCCAGCAGCCTATCTCCGGGACAGGGGAGCTACGAGCAGTACTTC,CASSLSPGQGSYEQYF
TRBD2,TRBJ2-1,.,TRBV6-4,TGTGCCAGCAGTTCGGGACTAGCGGGGGCCGATGAGCAGTTCTTC,CASSSGLAGADEQFF
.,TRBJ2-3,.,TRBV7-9,TGTGCCAGCAGTTCACAGGCAGATACGCAGTATTTT,CASSSQADTQYF
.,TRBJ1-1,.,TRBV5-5,TGTGCCAGCAGTAGGGACCCCCTCAACACTGAAGCTTTCTTT,CASSRDPLNTEAFF
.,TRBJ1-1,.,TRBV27,TGTGCCAGCAGTTTATCGAAGGGCACTGAAGCTTTCTTT,CASSLSKGTEAFF
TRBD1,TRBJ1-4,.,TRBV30,TGTGCCTGCCCGGGGACAGGAAATGAAAAACTGTTTTTT,CACPGTGNEKLFF
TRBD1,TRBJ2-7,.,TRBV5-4,TGTGCCAGCAGCCGACGGGGGACAGGGCCCGTCTACGAGCAGTACTTC,CASSRRGTGPVYEQYF
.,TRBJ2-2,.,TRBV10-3,TGTGCCTCAAGCGAGGGATCCGGGGAGCTGTTTTTT,CASSEGSGELFF
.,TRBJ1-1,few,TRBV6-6,TGTGCCAGCAGTCCCCTTCTAGGGGGAGTGACTGAAGCTTTCTTT,CASSPLLGGVTEAFF
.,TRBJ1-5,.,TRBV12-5,TGTGCTAGTGGTTTGGTACTTGGTCAGCCCCAGCATTTT,CASGLVLGQPQHF